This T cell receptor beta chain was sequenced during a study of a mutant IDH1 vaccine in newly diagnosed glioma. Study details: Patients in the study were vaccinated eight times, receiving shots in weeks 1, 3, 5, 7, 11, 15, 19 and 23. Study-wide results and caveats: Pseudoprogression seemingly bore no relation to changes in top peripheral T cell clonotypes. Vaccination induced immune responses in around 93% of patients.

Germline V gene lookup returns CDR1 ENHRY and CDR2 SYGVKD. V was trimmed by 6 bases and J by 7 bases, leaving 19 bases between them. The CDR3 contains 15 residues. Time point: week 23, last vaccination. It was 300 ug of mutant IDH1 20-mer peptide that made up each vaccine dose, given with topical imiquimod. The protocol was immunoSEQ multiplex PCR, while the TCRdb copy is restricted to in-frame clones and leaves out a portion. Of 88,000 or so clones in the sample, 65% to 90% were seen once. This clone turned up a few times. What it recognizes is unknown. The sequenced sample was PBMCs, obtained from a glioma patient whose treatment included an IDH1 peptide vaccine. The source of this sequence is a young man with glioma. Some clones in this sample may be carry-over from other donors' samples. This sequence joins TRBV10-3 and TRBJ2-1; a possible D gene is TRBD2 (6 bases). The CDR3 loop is CAIRSEGSAGNEQFF. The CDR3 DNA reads TGTGCCATCAGGTCGGAGGGCTCGGCGGGGAATGAGCAGTTCTTC.